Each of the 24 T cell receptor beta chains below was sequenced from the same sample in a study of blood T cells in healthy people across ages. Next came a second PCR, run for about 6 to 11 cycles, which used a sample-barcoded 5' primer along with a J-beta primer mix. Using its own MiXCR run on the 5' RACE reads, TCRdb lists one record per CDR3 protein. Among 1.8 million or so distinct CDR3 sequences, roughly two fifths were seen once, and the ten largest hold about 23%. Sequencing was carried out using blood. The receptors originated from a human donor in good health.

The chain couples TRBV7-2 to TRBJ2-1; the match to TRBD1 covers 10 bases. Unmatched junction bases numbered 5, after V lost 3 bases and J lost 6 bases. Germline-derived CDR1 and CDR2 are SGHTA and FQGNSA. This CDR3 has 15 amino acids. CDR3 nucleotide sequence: TGTGCCAGCAGCTTTACCGGGACAGGGGTCAATGAGCAGTTCTTC. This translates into CASSFTGTGVNEQFF.

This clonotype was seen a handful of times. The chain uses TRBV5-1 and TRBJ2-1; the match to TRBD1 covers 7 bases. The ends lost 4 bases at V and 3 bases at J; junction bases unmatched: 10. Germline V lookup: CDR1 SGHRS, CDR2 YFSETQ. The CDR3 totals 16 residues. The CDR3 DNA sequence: TGCGCCAGCAGCCCGCGCAACAGGGGTGGCTACAATGAGCAGTTCTTC. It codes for CASSPRNRGGYNEQFF.

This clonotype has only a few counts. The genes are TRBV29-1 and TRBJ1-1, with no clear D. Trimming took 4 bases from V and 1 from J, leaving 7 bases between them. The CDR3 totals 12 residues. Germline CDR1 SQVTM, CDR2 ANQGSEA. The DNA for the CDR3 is TGCAGCGTTGGGGTGCCGAACACTGAAGCTTTCTTT. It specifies CSVGVPNTEAFF.

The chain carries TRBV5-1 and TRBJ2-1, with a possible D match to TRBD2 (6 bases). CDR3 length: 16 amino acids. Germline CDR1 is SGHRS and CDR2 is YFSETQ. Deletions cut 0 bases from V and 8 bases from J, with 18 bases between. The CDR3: CASSLAGTVSRYEQFF. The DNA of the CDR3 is TGCGCCAGCAGCTTGGCCGGGACTGTAAGTCGTTATGAGCAGTTCTTC.

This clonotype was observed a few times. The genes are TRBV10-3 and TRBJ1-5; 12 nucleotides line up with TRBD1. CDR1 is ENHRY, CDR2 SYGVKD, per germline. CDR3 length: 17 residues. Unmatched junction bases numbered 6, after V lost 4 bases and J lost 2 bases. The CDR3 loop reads CAISGDRGRNGNQPQHF. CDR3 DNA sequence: TGTGCCATCAGTGGGGACAGGGGGCGTAACGGCAATCAGCCCCAGCATTTT.

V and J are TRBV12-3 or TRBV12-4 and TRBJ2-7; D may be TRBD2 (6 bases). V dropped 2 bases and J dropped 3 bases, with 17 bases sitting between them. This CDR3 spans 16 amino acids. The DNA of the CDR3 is TGTGCCAGCAGTTTATCACCTCGCGGGGTGGTCTACGAGCAGTACTTC. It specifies CASSLSPRGVVYEQYF.

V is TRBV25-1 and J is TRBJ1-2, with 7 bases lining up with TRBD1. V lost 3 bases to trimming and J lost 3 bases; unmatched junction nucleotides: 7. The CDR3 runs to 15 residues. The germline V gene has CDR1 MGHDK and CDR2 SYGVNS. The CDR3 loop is CASSEPSGGDYGYTF. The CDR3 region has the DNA TGTGCCAGCAGTGAGCCCTCAGGGGGAGACTATGGCTACACCTTC.

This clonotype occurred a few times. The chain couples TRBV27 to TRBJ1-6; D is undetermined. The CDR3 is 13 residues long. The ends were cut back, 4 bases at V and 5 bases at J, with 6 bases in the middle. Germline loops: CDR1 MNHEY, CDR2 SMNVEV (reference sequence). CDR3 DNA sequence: TGTGCCAGCAGTTCGGACGATAATTCACCCCTCCACTTT. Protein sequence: CASSSDDNSPLHF.

CDR3 in amino acids: CASSFGSGGLEQYF. Written as DNA, the CDR3 is TGTGCCAGCAGTTTCGGAAGCGGGGGACTCGAGCAGTACTTC. J is TRBJ2-7 and V is TRBV28; the match to TRBD2 covers 8 bases. This CDR3 has 14 amino acids. Trimming at V came to 3 bases and at J to 6 bases, leaving 7 bases not matched to a gene. Germline V gives CDR1 MDHEN, CDR2 SYDVKM.

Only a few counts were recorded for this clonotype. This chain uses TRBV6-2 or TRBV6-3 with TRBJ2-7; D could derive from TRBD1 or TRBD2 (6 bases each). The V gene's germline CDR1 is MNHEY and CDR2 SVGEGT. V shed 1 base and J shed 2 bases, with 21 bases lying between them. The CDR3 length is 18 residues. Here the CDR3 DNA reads TGTGCCAGCAGTTACTTACGGGGGCAACAAAAACCGACCTACGAGCAGTACTTC. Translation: CASSYLRGQQKPTYEQYF.

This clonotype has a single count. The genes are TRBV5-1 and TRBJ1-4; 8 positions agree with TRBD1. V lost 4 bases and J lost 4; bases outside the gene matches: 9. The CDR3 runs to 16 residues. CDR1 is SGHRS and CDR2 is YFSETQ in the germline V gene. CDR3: CASSPDREPHNEKLFF. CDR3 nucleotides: TGCGCCAGCAGCCCGGACAGGGAACCCCATAATGAAAAACTGTTTTTT.

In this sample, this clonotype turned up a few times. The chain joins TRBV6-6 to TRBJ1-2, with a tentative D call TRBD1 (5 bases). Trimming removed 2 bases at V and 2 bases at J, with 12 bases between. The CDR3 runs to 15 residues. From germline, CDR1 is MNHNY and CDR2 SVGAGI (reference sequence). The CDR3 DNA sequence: TGTGCCAGCAGTTACGCGAACAGGATGAACTATGGCTACACCTTC. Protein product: CASSYANRMNYGYTF.

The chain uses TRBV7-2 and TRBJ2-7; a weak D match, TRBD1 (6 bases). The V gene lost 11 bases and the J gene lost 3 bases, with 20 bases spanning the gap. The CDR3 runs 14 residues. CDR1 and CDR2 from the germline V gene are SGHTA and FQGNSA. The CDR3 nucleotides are TGTGCCCAAAGTGGGGGCTGTACGAACTACGAGCAGTACTTC. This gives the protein CAQSGGCTNYEQYF.

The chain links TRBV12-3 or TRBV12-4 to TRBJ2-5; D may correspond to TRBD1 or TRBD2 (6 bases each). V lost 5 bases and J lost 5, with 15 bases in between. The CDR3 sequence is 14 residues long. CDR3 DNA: TGTGCCAGCAGTCGATTAGGGGGGTGGGAGACCCAGTACTTC. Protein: CASSRLGGWETQYF.

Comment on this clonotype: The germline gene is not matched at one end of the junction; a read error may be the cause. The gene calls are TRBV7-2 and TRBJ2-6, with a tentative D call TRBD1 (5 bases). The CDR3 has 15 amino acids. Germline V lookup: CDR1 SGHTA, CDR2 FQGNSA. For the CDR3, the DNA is TGTGCCAGCAGCTCCGGACGGTCTGGGGCCAACGTCCCGACTTTC. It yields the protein CASSSGRSGANVPTF.

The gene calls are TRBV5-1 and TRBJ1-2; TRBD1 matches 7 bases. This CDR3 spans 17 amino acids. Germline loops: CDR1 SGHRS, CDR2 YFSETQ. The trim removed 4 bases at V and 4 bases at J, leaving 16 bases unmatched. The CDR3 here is CASSLPRPTGYGYGYTF. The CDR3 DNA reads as TGCGCCAGCAGCCTACCCCGCCCGACAGGGTACGGCTATGGCTACACCTTC. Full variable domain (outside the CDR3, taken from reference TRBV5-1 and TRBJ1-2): KAGVTQTPRYLIKTRGQQVTLSCSPISGHRSVSWYQQTPGQGLQFLFEYFSETQRNKGNFPGRFSGRQFSNSRSEMNVSTLELGDSALYLCASSLPRPTGYGYGYTFGSGTRLTVV.

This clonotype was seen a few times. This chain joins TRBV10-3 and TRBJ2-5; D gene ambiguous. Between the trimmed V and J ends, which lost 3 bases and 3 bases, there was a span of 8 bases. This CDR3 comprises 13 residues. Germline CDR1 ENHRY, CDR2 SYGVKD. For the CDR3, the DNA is TGTGCCATCAGTGATAATGGGAAAGAGACCCAGTACTTC. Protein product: CAISDNGKETQYF.

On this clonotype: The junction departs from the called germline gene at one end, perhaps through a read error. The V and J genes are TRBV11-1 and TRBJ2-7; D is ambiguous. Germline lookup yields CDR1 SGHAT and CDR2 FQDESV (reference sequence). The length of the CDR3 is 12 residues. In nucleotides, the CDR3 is TGTGCCAGCTGCTTCCCGACCGACGAGCAGTACTTC. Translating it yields CASCFPTDEQYF.

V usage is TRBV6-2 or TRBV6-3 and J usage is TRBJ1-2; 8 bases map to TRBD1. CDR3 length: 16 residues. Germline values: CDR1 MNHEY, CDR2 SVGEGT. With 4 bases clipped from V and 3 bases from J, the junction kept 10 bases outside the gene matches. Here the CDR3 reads CASSFKSRGRHYGYTF. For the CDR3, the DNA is TGTGCCAGCAGTTTCAAATCCAGGGGGCGCCACTATGGCTACACCTTC.

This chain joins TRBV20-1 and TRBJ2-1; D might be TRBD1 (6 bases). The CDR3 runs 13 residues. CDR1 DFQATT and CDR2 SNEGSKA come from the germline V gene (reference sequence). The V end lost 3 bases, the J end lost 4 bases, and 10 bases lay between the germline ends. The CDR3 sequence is CSASTGQYNEQFF. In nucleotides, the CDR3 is TGCAGTGCTAGTACCGGACAGTACAATGAGCAGTTCTTC.

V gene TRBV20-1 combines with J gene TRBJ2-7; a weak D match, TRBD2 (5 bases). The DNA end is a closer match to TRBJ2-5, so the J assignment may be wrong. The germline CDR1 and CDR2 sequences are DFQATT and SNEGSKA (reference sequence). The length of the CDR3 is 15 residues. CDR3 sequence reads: CSASPGARAVGTQYF. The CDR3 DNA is TGCAGTGCTTCCCCTGGAGCGAGGGCGGTGGGGACCCAGTACTTC.

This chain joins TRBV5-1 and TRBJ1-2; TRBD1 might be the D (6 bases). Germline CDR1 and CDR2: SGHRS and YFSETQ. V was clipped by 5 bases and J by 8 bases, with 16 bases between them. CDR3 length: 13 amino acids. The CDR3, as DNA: TGCGCCAGCAGAACGGGGGCTGATAACGGCTACACCTTC. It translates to CASRTGADNGYTF.

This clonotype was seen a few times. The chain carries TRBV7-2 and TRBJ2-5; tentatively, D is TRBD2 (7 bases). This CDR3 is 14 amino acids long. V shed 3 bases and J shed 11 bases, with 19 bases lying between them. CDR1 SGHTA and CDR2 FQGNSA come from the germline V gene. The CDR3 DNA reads TGTGCCAGCAGCTTCTCTTATACAGGGAGGGAGCAGTACTTC. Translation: CASSFSYTGREQYF.

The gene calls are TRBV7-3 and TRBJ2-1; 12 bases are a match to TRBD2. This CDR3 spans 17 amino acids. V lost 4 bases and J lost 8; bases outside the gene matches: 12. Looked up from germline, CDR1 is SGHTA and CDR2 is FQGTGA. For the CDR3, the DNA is TGTGCCAGCAGCTCGGGACTAGCGGGCCCTAGGGGGCATGAGCAGTTCTTC. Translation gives CASSSGLAGPRGHEQFF.